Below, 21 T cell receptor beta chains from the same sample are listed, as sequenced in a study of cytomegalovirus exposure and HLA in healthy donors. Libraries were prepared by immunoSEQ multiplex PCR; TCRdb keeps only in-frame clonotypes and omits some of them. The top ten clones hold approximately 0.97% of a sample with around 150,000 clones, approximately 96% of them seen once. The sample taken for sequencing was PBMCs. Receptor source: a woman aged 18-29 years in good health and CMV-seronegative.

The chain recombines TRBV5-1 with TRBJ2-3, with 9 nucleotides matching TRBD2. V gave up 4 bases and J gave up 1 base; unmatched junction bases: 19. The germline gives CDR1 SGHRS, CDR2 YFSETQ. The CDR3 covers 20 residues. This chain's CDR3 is CASSPSRGGGAVFRTDTQYF. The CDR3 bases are TGCGCCAGCAGCCCGTCCCGGGGCGGGGGGGCCGTTTTCCGCACAGATACGCAGTATTTT. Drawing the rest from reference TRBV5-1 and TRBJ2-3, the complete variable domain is KAGVTQTPRYLIKTRGQQVTLSCSPISGHRSVSWYQQTPGQGLQFLFEYFSETQRNKGNFPGRFSGRQFSNSRSEMNVSTLELGDSALYLCASSPSRGGGAVFRTDTQYFGPGTRLTVL.

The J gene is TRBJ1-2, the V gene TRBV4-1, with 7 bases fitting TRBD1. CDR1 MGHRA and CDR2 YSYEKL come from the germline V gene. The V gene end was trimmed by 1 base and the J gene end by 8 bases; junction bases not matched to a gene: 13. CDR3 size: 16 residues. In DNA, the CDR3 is TGCGCCAGCAGCCAAGCTATGGGACAGAGCCTCTACGGCTACACCTTC. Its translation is CASSQAMGQSLYGYTF.

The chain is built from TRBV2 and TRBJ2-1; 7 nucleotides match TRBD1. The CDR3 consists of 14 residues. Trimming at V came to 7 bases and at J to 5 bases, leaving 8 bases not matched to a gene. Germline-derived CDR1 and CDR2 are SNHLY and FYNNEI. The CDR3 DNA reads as TGTGCCAGCAAGGTAGGGGGCCCTAACAATGAGCAGTTCTTC. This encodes CASKVGGPNNEQFF.

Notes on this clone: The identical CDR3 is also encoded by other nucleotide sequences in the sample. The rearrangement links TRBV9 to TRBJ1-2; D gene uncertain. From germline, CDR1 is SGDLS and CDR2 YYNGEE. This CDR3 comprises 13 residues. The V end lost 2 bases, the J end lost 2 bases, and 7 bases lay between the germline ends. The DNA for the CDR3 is TGTGCCAGCAGCGTTGGCGGAAACTATGGCTACACCTTC. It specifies CASSVGGNYGYTF.

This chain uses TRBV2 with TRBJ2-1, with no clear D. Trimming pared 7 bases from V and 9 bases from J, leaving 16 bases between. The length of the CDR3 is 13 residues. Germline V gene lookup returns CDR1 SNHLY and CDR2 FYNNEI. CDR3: CASTASGAGEQFF. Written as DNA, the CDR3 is TGTGCCAGCACCGCTTCAGGCGCAGGTGAGCAGTTCTTC.

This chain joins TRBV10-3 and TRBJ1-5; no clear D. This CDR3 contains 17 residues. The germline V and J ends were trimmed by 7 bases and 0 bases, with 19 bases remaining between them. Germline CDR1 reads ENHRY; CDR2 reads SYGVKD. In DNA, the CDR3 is TGTGCCATCAATGGGAAGGGAGTGCGGAATAGCAATCAGCCCCAGCATTTT. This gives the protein CAINGKGVRNSNQPQHF.

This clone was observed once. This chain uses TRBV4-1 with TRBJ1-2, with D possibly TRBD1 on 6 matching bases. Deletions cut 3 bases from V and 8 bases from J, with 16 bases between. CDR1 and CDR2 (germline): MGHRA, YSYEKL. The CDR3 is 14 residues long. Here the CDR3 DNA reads TGCGCCAGCAGCCAGGAACAGGGATTGGGGGGCTACACCTTC. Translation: CASSQEQGLGGYTF.

CDR3 in amino acids: CASSLEAGGQETQYF. The CDR3, as DNA: TGCGCCAGCAGCTTGGAAGCGGGGGGACAAGAGACCCAGTACTTC. V and J are TRBV5-1 and TRBJ2-5; 9 bases align to TRBD2. Germline V gene lookup returns CDR1 SGHRS and CDR2 YFSETQ. Trimming removed 0 bases from V and 2 bases from J; junction bases left unmatched: 2. This CDR3 is 15 amino acids long.

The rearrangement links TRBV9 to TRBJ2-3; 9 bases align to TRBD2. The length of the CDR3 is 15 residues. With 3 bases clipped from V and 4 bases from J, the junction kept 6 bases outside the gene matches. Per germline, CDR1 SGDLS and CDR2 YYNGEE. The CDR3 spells CASSALAGASDTQYF. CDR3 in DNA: TGTGCCAGCAGCGCGTTAGCGGGGGCATCAGATACGCAGTATTTT.

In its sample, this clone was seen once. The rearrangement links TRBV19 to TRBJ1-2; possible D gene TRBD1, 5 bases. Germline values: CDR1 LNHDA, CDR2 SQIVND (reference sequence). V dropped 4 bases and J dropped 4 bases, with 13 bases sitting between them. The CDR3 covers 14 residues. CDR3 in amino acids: CASSSSQVGYGYTF. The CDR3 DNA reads TGTGCCAGTAGTAGTTCACAGGTCGGCTATGGCTACACCTTC. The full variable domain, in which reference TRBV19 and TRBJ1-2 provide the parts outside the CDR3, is DGGITQSPKYLFRKEGQNVTLSCEQNLNHDAMYWYRQDPGQGLRLIYYSQIVNDFQKGDIAEGYSVSREKKESFPLTVTSAQKNPTAFYLCASSSSQVGYGYTFGSGTRLTVV.

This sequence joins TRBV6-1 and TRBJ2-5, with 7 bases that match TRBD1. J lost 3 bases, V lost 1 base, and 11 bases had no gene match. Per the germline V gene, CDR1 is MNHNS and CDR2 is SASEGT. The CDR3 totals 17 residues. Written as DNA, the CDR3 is TGTGCCAGCAGTGAAGAGGCGCTAGGGACAGCCAAAGAGACCCAGTACTTC. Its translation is CASSEEALGTAKETQYF.

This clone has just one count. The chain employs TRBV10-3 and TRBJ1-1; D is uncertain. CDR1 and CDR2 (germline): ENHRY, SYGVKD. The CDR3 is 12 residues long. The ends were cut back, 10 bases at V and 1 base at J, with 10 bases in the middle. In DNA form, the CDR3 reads TGTGCCACCACAGCCAGGAACACTGAAGCTTTCTTT. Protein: CATTARNTEAFF.

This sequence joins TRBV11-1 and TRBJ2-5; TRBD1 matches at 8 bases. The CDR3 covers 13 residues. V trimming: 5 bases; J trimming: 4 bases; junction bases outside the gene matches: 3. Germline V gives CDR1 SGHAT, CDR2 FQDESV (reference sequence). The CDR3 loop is CASSPRGRETQYF. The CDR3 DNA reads TGTGCCAGCAGCCCCAGGGGGCGAGAGACCCAGTACTTC.

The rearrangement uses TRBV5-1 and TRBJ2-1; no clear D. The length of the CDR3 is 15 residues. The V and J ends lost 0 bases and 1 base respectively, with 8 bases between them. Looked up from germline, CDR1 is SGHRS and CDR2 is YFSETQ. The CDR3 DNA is TGCGCCAGCAGCTTGGCCGGAGATTCCTACAATGAGCAGTTCTTC. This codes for CASSLAGDSYNEQFF.

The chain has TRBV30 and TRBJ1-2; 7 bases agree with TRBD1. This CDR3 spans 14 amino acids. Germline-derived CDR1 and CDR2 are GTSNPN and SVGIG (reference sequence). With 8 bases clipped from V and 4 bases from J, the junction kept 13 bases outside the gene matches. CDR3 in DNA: TGTGCCCTTCTACGGGGCGGGACAGTCTATGGCTACACCTTC. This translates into CALLRGGTVYGYTF.

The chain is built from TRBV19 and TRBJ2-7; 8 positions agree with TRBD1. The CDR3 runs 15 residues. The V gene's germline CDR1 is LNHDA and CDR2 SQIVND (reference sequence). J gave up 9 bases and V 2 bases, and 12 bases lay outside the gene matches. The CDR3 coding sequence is TGTGCCAGTAGTATAAGCTACCCGACAGGGGACGGGCAGTACTTC. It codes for CASSISYPTGDGQYF.

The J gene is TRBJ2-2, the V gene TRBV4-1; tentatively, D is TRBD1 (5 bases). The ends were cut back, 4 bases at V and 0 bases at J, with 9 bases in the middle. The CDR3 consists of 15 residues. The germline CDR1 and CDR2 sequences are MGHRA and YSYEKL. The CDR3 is CASSPGLSNTGELFF. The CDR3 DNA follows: TGCGCCAGCAGCCCAGGGCTATCGAACACCGGGGAGCTGTTTTTT.

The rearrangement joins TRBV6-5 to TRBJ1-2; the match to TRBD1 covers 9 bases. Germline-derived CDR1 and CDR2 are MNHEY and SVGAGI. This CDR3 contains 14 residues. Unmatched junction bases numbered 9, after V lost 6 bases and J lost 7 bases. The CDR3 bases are TGTGCCAGCAGGCCCCCGGGACAGGGAAGTGGCTACACCTTC. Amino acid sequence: CASRPPGQGSGYTF.

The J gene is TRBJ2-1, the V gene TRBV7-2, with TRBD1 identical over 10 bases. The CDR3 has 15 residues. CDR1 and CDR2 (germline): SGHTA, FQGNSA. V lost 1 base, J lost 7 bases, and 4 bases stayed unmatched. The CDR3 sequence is CASSLGQGAGNEQFF. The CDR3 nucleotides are TGTGCCAGCAGCTTAGGACAGGGGGCAGGGAATGAGCAGTTCTTC.

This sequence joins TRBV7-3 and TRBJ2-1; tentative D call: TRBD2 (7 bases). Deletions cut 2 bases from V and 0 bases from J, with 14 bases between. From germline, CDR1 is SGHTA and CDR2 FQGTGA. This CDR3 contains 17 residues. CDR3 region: CASSLLGGGSSYNEQFF. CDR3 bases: TGTGCCAGCAGCTTATTAGGGGGGGGAAGCTCCTACAATGAGCAGTTCTTC.

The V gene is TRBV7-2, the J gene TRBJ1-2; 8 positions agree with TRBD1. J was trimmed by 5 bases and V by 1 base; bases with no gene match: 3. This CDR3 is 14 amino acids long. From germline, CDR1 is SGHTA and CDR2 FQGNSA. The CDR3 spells CASSLVGQAYGYTF. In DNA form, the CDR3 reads TGTGCCAGCAGCTTAGTGGGACAGGCTTATGGCTACACCTTC.